The 20 T cell receptor beta chains below come from one sample, sequenced in a study of graft-versus-host responses after intestinal transplantation. The authors combined around 200,000 CFSE-labeled responder cells with around 200,000 irradiated, violet-dye-labeled stimulator cells in plates. Sequencing used immunoSEQ multiplex PCR; TCRdb keeps in-frame clones, though not all of them. The sample lists about 23,000 clones; about 48% were seen once. The sequences come from alloreactive CD8+ T cells from a mixed lymphocyte reaction culture, collected before transplantation. The subset: CFSE-low proliferating T cells sorted from roughly 6-day pre-transplant mixed lymphocyte reaction (GvH or HvG direction). Receptors were obtained from a human patient who was an organ donor for intestinal transplantation.

The rearrangement joins TRBV19 to TRBJ1-5, with no clear D. The V end was cut by 6 bases, the J end by 0 bases, with 9 bases between. This CDR3 contains 14 residues. Germline CDR1 is LNHDA and CDR2 is SQIVND (reference sequence). The CDR3 DNA sequence: TGTGCCAGTAGCCCGGAAGTTAGCAATCAGCCCCAGCATTTT. Translated, it gives CASSPEVSNQPQHF. Based on the CDR3 plus reference TRBV19 and TRBJ1-5, the full variable domain is DGGITQSPKYLFRKEGQNVTLSCEQNLNHDAMYWYRQDPGQGLRLIYYSQIVNDFQKGDIAEGYSVSREKKESFPLTVTSAQKNPTAFYLCASSPEVSNQPQHFGDGTRLSIL.

The V and J genes are TRBV6-6 and TRBJ2-7; D ambiguous. With 4 bases removed from V and 2 bases from J, the gap between germline ends came to 18 bases. This CDR3 has 16 amino acids. CDR1 is MNHNY, CDR2 SVGAGI, per germline (reference sequence). The CDR3 DNA follows: TGTGCCAGCAGTTCACTACTGCCCATCGCGGCCTACGAGCAGTACTTC. Amino acids: CASSSLLPIAAYEQYF.

This clone was seen more than once but under ten times. The chain links TRBV27 to TRBJ1-1, with 12 bases lining up with TRBD1. V lost 5 bases, J lost 5 bases, and 9 bases stayed unmatched. Germline V gene sequence: CDR1 MNHEY, CDR2 SMNVEV (reference sequence). This CDR3 is 16 amino acids long. CDR3 in DNA: TGTGCCAGCAGTCCCCGGGACAGGGGGCTTTATACTGAAGCTTTCTTT. Translation gives CASSPRDRGLYTEAFF.

Only one count was recorded for this clone. The chain employs TRBV6-6 and TRBJ1-1; unclear D gene. Deletions cut 7 bases from V and 4 bases from J, with 10 bases between. Germline values: CDR1 MNHNY, CDR2 SVGAGI (reference sequence). CDR3 length equals 12 residues. CDR3 sequence: CASNKGRTEAFF. As DNA, the CDR3 is TGTGCCAGCAATAAAGGGCGCACTGAAGCTTTCTTT.

The genes are TRBV6-6 and TRBJ1-5, with D unclear. Trimming took 5 bases from V and 1 from J, leaving 9 bases between them. From germline, CDR1 is MNHNY and CDR2 SVGAGI (reference sequence). The CDR3 is made up of 14 amino acids. CDR3: CASSLDGSNQPQHF. CDR3 bases: TGTGCCAGCAGTCTCGACGGAAGCAATCAGCCCCAGCATTTT.

This chain links TRBV9 with TRBJ1-2, with 9 positions matching TRBD1. V lost 4 bases, J lost 8 bases, and 9 bases stayed unmatched. The germline V gene encodes CDR1 SGDLS and CDR2 YYNGEE. The CDR3 has 14 amino acids. The DNA of the CDR3 is TGTGCCAGCAGCCCCCGGACAGGGGCGGAGGGCTACACCTTC. Amino acid sequence: CASSPRTGAEGYTF.

In its sample, this clone was seen a few times. V usage is TRBV7-4 and J usage is TRBJ2-1; a possible D gene is TRBD1 (5 bases). V lost 1 base to trimming and J lost 7 bases, with 8 bases between them. Germline CDR1 SGHVT, CDR2 SQSDAQ. The CDR3 contains 13 residues. CDR3 sequence (DNA): TGTGCCAGCAGCTTAGACAGGAAAAATGAGCAGTTCTTC. It translates to CASSLDRKNEQFF.

The CDR3 DNA is TGCAGCGTTGGAGGTTTAGCGGACTACAATGAGCAGTTCTTC. Its translation: CSVGGLADYNEQFF. The genes are TRBV29-1 and TRBJ2-1, with a tentative D call TRBD2 (6 bases). The CDR3 is made up of 14 amino acids. In germline, CDR1 is SQVTM, CDR2 ANQGSEA. V lost 4 bases to trimming and J lost 3 bases, with 13 bases between them.

This clone turned up a few times. The V gene is TRBV28, the J gene TRBJ2-7; unclear D gene. Germline CDR1 MDHEN, CDR2 SYDVKM. Trimming removed 1 base from V and 3 bases from J, with 7 bases in between. The CDR3 is 13 residues long. The CDR3 protein is CASSLFTGYEQYF. In nucleotides, the CDR3 is TGTGCCAGCAGTTTATTCACGGGCTACGAGCAGTACTTC. The whole variable domain, remainder taken from reference TRBV28 and TRBJ2-7, is DVKVTQSSRYLVKRTGEKVFLECVQDMDHENMFWYRQDPGLGLRLIYFSYDVKMKEKGDIPEGYSVSREKKERFSLILESASTNQTSMYLCASSLFTGYEQYFGPGTRLTVT.

The chain is built from TRBV6-1 and TRBJ2-1; 9 positions match TRBD1. V lost 6 bases and J lost 8; bases outside the gene matches: 8. The CDR3 is 14 residues long. Germline CDR1 MNHNS, CDR2 SASEGT. CDR3 in amino acids: CASSPGQGGYEQFF. CDR3 DNA: TGTGCCAGCAGCCCGGGACAGGGAGGGTATGAGCAGTTCTTC.

V is TRBV9 and J is TRBJ2-2; D might be TRBD2 (5 bases). Germline CDR1 reads SGDLS; CDR2 reads YYNGEE. V lost 4 bases and J 5 bases, leaving 12 bases between the germline ends. This CDR3 spans 14 amino acids. CDR3 in DNA: TGTGCCAGCAGCCCGCCGGGGTGGACCGGGGAGCTGTTTTTT. Its translation is CASSPPGWTGELFF.

V and J are TRBV27 and TRBJ1-2; weak D call: TRBD1 (5 bases). CDR3 size: 16 residues. V dropped 6 bases and J dropped 3 bases, with 20 bases sitting between them. Per germline, CDR1 MNHEY and CDR2 SMNVEV (reference sequence). CDR3 DNA: TGTGCCAGCAGCTGTTCGGGACCTGGCGGAGACTATGGCTACACCTTC. Translating gives CASSCSGPGGDYGYTF.

The rearrangement joins TRBV7-9 to TRBJ1-4; D uncertain. CDR1 is SEHNR and CDR2 is FQNEAQ in the germline V gene (reference sequence). Trimming stripped 1 base from V and 0 bases from J, with 9 bases between. The CDR3 has 16 amino acids. CDR3 DNA sequence: TGTGCCAGCAGCTTAGTTAGACGTACAACTAATGAAAAACTGTTTTTT. Translation gives CASSLVRRTTNEKLFF.

This chain joins TRBV7-9 and TRBJ2-1; perhaps TRBD1 as D (5 bases). CDR3 length equals 14 residues. The V and J ends lost 5 bases and 9 bases respectively, with 17 bases between them. Germline-derived CDR1 and CDR2 are SEHNR and FQNEAQ (reference sequence). The CDR3, as DNA: TGTGCCAGCAGCCCCGTCTATGGGGCGGTTGAGCAGTTCTTC. It translates to CASSPVYGAVEQFF. Full variable domain (outside the CDR3, taken from reference TRBV7-9 and TRBJ2-1): DTGVSQNPRHKITKRGQNVTFRCDPISEHNRLYWYRQTLGQGPEFLTYFQNEAQLEKSRLLSDRFSAERPKGSFSTLEIQRTEQGDSAMYLCASSPVYGAVEQFFGPGTRLTVL.

The chain links TRBV2 to TRBJ1-2; no clear D. From germline, CDR1 is SNHLY and CDR2 FYNNEI. V dropped 1 base and J dropped 8 bases, with 5 bases sitting between them. The CDR3 has 11 residues. The CDR3 DNA is TGTGCCAGCAGTGAAGTGGTAGGCTACACCTTC. Translating it yields CASSEVVGYTF.

Only a few counts were recorded for this clone. This chain connects TRBV15 to TRBJ1-4; unclear D gene. Deletions cut 0 bases from V and 1 base from J, with 6 bases between. This CDR3 comprises 15 residues. Looked up from germline, CDR1 is LNHNV and CDR2 is YYDKDF (reference sequence). The CDR3 loop is CATSRDGQTNEKLFF. CDR3 bases: TGTGCCACCAGCAGAGATGGGCAAACTAATGAAAAACTGTTTTTT.

This clone appeared a few times. V and J are TRBV6-1 and TRBJ2-7; 8 bases align to TRBD1. The CDR3 spans 14 residues. The J segment lost 1 base and the V segment lost 7 bases, leaving 6 bases of the junction unmatched. Germline V CDR1 and CDR2: MNHNS, SASEGT. CDR3 in DNA: TGTGCCAGCATCCGGACAGGGAGGTCCTACGAGCAGTACTTC. It codes for CASIRTGRSYEQYF.

The rearrangement joins TRBV6-5 to TRBJ2-1; 8 nucleotides align to TRBD2. CDR1 and CDR2 from the germline V gene are MNHEY and SVGAGI. This CDR3 comprises 14 residues. V lost 6 bases, J lost 8 bases, and 9 bases stayed unmatched. CDR3 residues: CASSYPTSADEQFF. CDR3 DNA: TGTGCCAGCAGCTATCCGACTAGCGCCGATGAGCAGTTCTTC.

The chain has TRBV9 and TRBJ2-2; D perhaps matches TRBD2 (6 bases). Trimming cost V 2 bases and J 0 bases, with 26 bases left between them. The CDR3 totals 21 residues. The germline V gene has CDR1 SGDLS and CDR2 YYNGEE. CDR3 coding DNA: TGTGCCAGCAGCGTCAATCTGAGGGCGGGGTGGAGACTTTCGAACACCGGGGAGCTGTTTTTT. This encodes CASSVNLRAGWRLSNTGELFF.

The V and J genes are TRBV4-1 and TRBJ2-1, with 7 bases that match TRBD1. The CDR3 runs 14 residues. Trimming took 0 bases from V and 6 from J; bases not matched to a gene: 2. Germline assignment: CDR1 MGHRA and CDR2 YSYEKL. The CDR3 DNA follows: TGCGCCAGCAGCCAAGAAGCAGGGGGCAATGAGCAGTTCTTC. Protein sequence: CASSQEAGGNEQFF.